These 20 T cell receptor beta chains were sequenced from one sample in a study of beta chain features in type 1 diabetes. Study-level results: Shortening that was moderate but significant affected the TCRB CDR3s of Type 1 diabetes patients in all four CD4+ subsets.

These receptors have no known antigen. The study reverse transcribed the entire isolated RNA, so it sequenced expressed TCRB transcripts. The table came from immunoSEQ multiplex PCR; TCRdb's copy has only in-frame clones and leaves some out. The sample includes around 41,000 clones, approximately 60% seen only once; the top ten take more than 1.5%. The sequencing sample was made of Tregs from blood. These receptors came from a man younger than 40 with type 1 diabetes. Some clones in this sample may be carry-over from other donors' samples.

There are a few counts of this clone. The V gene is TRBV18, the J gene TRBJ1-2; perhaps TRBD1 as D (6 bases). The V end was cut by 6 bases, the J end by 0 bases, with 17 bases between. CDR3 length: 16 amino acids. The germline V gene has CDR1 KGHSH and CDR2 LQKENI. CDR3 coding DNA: TGTGCCAGCTCGTCGCGGGGGGGGCGAGCTAACTATGGCTACACCTTC. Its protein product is CASSSRGGRANYGYTF.

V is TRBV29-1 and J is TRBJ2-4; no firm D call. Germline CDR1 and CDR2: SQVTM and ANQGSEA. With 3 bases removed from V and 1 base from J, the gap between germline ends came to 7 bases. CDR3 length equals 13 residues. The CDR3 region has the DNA TGCAGCGTTGAGCTGGGCGCCAAAAACATTCAGTACTTC. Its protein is CSVELGAKNIQYF.

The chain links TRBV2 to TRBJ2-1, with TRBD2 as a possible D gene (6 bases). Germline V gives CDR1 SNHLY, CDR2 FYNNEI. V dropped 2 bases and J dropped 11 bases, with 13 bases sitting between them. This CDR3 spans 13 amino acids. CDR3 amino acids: CASSETLGRKQFF. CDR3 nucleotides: TGTGCCAGCAGTGAAACTCTAGGGAGGAAGCAGTTCTTC.

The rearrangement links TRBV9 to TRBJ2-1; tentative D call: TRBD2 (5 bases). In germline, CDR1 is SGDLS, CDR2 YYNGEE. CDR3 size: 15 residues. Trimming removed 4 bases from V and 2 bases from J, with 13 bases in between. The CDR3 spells CASSPHPRAYNEQFF. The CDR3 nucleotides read TGTGCCAGCAGCCCCCACCCGAGGGCCTACAATGAGCAGTTCTTC.

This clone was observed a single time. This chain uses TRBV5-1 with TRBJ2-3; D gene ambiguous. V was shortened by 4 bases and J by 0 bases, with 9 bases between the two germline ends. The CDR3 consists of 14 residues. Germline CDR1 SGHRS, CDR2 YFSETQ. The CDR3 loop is CASSLDGSTDTQYF. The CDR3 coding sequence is TGCGCCAGCAGCCTGGACGGTAGCACAGATACGCAGTATTTT.

The CDR3 DNA follows: TGTGCCAGCAGTTTAGCGGGGAGCTCCTACAATGAGCAGTTCTTC. Protein product: CASSLAGSSYNEQFF. The chain recombines TRBV28 with TRBJ2-1; possible D gene TRBD2, 6 bases. The CDR3 length is 15 residues. Germline CDR1 is MDHEN and CDR2 is SYDVKM. The germline V and J ends were trimmed by 2 bases and 0 bases, with 8 bases remaining between them.

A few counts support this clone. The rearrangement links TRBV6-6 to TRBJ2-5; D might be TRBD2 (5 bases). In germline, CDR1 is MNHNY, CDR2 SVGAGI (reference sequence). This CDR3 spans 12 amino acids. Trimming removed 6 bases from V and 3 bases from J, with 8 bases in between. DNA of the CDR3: TGTGCCAGCAGGGACTCTAAAGAGACCCAGTACTTC. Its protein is CASRDSKETQYF.

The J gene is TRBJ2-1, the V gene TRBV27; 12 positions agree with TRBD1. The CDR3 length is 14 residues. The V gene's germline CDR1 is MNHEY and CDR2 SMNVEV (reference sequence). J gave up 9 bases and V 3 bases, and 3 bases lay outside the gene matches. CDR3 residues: CASSLGQGAGEQFF. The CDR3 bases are TGTGCCAGCAGTTTGGGACAGGGGGCAGGTGAGCAGTTCTTC.

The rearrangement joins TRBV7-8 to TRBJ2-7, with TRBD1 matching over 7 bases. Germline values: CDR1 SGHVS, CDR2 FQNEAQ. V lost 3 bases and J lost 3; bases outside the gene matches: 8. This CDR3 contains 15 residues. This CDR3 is CASSFGQVSIYEQYF. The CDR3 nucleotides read TGTGCCAGCAGCTTCGGACAGGTTTCTATCTACGAGCAGTACTTC. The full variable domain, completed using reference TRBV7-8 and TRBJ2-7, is GAGVSQSPRYKVAKRGQDVALRCDPISGHVSLFWYQQALGQGPEFLTYFQNEAQLDKSGLPSDRFFAERPEGSVSTLKIQRTQQEDSAVYLCASSFGQVSIYEQYFGPGTRLTVT.

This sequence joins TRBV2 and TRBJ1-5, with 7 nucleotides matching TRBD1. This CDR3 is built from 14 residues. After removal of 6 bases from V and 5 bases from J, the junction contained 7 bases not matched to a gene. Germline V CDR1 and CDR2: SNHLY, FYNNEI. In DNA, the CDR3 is TGTGCCAGCAGCGCTGCCACAGGGGATCAGCCCCAGCATTTT. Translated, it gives CASSAATGDQPQHF.

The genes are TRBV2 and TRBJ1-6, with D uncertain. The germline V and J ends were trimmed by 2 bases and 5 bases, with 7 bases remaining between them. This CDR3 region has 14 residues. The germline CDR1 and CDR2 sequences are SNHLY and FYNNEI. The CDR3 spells CASSEWQNNSPLHF. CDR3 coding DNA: TGTGCCAGCAGTGAATGGCAGAATAATTCACCCCTCCACTTT.

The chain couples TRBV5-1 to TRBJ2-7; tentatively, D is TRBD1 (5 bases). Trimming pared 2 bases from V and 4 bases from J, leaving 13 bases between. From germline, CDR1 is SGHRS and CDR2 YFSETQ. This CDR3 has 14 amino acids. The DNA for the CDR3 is TGCGCCAGCAGCTTCGGGCAGGGCGGATACGAGCAGTACTTC. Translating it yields CASSFGQGGYEQYF.

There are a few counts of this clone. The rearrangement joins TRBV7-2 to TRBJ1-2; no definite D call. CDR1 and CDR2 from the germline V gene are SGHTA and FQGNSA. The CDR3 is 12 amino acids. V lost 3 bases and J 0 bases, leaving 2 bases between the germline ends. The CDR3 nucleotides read TGTGCCAGCAGCTTCTCTAACTATGGCTACACCTTC. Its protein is CASSFSNYGYTF.

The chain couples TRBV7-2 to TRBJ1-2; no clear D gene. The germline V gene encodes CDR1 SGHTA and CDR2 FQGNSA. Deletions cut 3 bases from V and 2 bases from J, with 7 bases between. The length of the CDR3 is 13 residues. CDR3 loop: CASSFSVNYGYTF. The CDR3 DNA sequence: TGTGCCAGCAGCTTTTCCGTAAACTATGGCTACACCTTC.

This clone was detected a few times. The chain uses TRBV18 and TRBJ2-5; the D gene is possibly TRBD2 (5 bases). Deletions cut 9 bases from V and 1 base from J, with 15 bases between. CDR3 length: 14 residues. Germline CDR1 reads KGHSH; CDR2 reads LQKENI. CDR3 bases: TGTGCCAGTGCGAGGGAGCCGGGCCAAGAGACCCAGTACTTC. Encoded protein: CASAREPGQETQYF. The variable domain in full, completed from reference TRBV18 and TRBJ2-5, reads NAGVMQNPRHLVRRRGQEARLRCSPMKGHSHVYWYRQLPEEGLKFMVYLQKENIIDESGMPKERFSAEFPKEGPSILRIQQVVRGDSAAYFCASAREPGQETQYFGPGTRLLVL.

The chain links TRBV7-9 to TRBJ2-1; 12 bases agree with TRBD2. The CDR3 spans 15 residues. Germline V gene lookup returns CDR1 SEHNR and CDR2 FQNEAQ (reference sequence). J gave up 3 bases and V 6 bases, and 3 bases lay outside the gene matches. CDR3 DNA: TGTGCCAGCAGTCGGACTAGCGGGGTCTACAATGAGCAGTTCTTC. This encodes CASSRTSGVYNEQFF.

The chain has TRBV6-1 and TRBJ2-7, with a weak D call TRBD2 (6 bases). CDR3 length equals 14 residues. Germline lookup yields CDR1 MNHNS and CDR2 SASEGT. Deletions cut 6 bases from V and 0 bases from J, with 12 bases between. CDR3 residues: CASSRIAVSYEQYF. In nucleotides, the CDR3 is TGTGCCAGCAGCAGGATAGCGGTCTCCTACGAGCAGTACTTC.

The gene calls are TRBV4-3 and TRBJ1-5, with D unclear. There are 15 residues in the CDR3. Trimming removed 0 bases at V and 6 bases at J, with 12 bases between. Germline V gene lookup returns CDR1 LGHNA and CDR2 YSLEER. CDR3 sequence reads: CASSQDPRGGQPQHF. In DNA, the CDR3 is TGCGCCAGCAGCCAAGATCCCCGGGGAGGTCAGCCCCAGCATTTT.

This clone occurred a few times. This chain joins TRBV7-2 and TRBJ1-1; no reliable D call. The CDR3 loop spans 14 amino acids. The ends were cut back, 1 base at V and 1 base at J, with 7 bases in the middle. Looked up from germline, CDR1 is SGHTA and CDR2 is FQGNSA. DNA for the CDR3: TGTGCCAGCAGCTTAGGACCGGGGAACACTGAAGCTTTCTTT. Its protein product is CASSLGPGNTEAFF.

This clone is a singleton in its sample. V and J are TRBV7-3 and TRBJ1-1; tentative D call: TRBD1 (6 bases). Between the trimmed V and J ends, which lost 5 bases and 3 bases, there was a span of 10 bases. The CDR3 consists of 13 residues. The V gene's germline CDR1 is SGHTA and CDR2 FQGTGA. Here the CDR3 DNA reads TGTGCCAGCAGCGTGTACAGGGACACTGAAGCTTTCTTT. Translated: CASSVYRDTEAFF.